Below, 5 T cell receptor beta chains from the same sample are listed, as sequenced in a study of read filtering for tumor transcriptome and immune sequencing (dated by TCRdb to about 2020). The sequencing machine was an Illumina HiSeq 4000. TCR libraries were constructed from approximately 390 ng RNA using the Immunoverse kit, and molecular barcoded adaptors covering alpha/delta and beta/gamma chains were employed. The raw public reads went through TCRdb reprocessing: fastp at Q25, MiXCR clone calling, in-frame beta chains kept. Merged by CDR3 protein, the rows form single entries marked with the most common genes and DNA. The sample table records under 80,000 distinct CDR3 sequences; about 19% of these occur just once. Roughly an eighth of the sample belongs to the ten largest clones. Specimen: a population of CD138-negative cells sorted from bone marrow. Interpreted using the paper, the cell subset or site label stands for: bone marrow mononuclear cells depleted of CD138+ plasma/myeloma cells by negative magnetic selection. Source of these receptors: a donor aged 40 or over with multiple myeloma.

This clonotype has at least ten counts. The chain's CDR3 is CSVDNQRGDNEQFF. In DNA, the CDR3 is TGCAGCGTTGATAATCAGCGGGGGGACAATGAGCAGTTCTTC. The V call is TRBV29-1, the J call TRBJ2-1; 9 nucleotides agree with TRBD2. V shed 3 bases, J shed 5 bases, and the junction held 5 bases outside the gene matches. Germline-derived CDR1 and CDR2 are SQVTM and ANQGSEA. The CDR3 has 14 amino acids.

This clonotype occurred many times. The chain uses TRBV11-3 and TRBJ2-5; 9 bases map to TRBD2. This CDR3 spans 16 amino acids. Germline values: CDR1 SGHNT, CDR2 YENEEA. The V segment lost 4 bases and the J segment 0 bases; nucleotides outside the gene matches: 6. The CDR3 nucleotides are TGTGCCAGCAGCTCCGGGACTAGCCTGTACCAAGAGACCCAGTACTTC. This sequence encodes CASSSGTSLYQETQYF.

The chain uses TRBV28 and TRBJ2-3; TRBD1 aligns across 7 bases. CDR1 and CDR2 from the germline V gene are MDHEN and SYDVKM. The CDR3 loop spans 15 amino acids. The V segment lost 5 bases and the J segment 5 bases; nucleotides outside the gene matches: 10. The CDR3 bases are TGTGCCAGCAGTCTTCCGGGGCAGGGGGTAGATACGCAGTATTTT. Its translation is CASSLPGQGVDTQYF. Variable domain in full (rest from reference TRBV28 and TRBJ2-3): DVKVTQSSRYLVKRTGEKVFLECVQDMDHENMFWYRQDPGLGLRLIYFSYDVKMKEKGDIPEGYSVSREKKERFSLILESASTNQTSMYLCASSLPGQGVDTQYFGPGTRLTVL.

This clonotype was detected many times. The chain links TRBV20-1 to TRBJ2-2, with TRBD2 matching 8 bases. The CDR3 is 14 amino acids. V was pared by 3 bases and J by 5 bases, with 5 bases of the junction left unmatched. Looked up from germline, CDR1 is DFQATT and CDR2 is SNEGSKA (reference sequence). The CDR3 DNA sequence: TGCAGTGCTAGTGCGGGGGGTATTACCGGGGAGCTGTTTTTT. Its translation: CSASAGGITGELFF.

J is TRBJ2-7 and V is TRBV24-1; D may match TRBD1 or TRBD2 (5 bases each). The germline V and J ends were trimmed by 4 bases and 4 bases, with 10 bases remaining between them. Germline-derived CDR1 and CDR2 are KGHDR and SFDVKD. CDR3 size: 13 residues. CDR3 loop: CATSDDGAYEQYF. The DNA for the CDR3 is TGTGCCACCAGTGACGACGGGGCTTACGAGCAGTACTTC.